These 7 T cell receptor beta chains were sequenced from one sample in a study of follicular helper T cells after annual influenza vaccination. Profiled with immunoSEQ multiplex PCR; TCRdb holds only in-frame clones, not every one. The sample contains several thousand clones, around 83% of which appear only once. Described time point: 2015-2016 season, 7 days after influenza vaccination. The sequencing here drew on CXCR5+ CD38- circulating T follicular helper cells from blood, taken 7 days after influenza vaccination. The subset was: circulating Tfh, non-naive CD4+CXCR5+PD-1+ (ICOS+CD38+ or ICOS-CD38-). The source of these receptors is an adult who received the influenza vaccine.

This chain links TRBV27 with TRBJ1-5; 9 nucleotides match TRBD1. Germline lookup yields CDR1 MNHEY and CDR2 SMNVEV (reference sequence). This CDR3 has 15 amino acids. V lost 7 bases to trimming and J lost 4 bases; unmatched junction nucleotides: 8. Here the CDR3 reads CASIPGQGGNQPQHF. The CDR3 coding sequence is TGTGCCAGCATTCCGGGACAGGGCGGGAATCAGCCCCAGCATTTT.

CDR3 coding DNA: TGTGCCAGCAGCTTTCGAGGGGAAGATACGCAGTATTTT. Amino acids: CASSFRGEDTQYF. The genes are TRBV5-6 and TRBJ2-3; D tentatively fits TRBD1 or TRBD2 (5 bases each). Germline assignment: CDR1 SGHDT and CDR2 YYEEEE. Between the trimmed V and J ends, which lost 2 bases and 5 bases, there was a span of 9 bases. The CDR3 has 13 residues.

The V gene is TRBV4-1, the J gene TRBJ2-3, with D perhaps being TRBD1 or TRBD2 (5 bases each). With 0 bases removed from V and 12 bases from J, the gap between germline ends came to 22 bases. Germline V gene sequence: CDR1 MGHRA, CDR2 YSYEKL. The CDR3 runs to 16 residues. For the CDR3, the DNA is TGCGCCAGCAGCCAAGATGTCGGGACCCCTGCCAGGCCACAGTATTTT. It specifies CASSQDVGTPARPQYF.

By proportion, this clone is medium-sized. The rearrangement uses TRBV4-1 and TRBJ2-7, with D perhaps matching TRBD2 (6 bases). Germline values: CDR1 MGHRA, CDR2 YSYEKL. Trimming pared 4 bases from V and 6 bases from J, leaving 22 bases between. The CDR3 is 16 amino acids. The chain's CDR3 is CASSLQSLAEGTEQYF. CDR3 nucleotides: TGCGCCAGCAGCCTTCAGTCATTAGCGGAGGGGACCGAGCAGTACTTC.

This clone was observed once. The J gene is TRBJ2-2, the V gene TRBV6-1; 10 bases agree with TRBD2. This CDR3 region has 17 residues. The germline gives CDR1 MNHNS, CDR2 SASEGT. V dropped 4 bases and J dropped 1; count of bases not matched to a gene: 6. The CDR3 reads CASSGPGLAKNTGELFF. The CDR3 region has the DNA TGTGCCAGCAGTGGACCGGGACTAGCGAAGAACACCGGGGAGCTGTTTTTT.

This CDR3 reads CSVGIAGGTYGETQYF. The DNA for the CDR3 is TGCAGCGTTGGTATAGCGGGGGGGACATACGGGGAGACCCAGTACTTC. The rearrangement uses TRBV29-1 and TRBJ2-5, with 11 bases matching TRBD2. The germline V gene encodes CDR1 SQVTM and CDR2 ANQGSEA. The CDR3 runs to 16 residues. The ends lost 4 bases at V and 5 bases at J; junction bases unmatched: 12.

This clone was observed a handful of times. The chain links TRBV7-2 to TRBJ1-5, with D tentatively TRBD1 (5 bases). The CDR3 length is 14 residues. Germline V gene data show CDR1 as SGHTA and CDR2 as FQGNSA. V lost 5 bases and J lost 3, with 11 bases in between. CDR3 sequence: CASSLRQSNQPQHF. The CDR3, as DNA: TGTGCCAGCAGCCTACGACAGTCCAATCAGCCCCAGCATTTT.